This passage covers 18 T cell receptor beta chains from one sample sequenced in a study of CD8 T cells in Susac syndrome. Random hexamers primed reverse transcription of roughly 0.5 to 1 ug RNA. MiXCR, applied by TCRdb to the immunoSEQ multiplex PCR reads, yields one record per CDR3 protein. The sample shows about 64,000 distinct CDR3 sequences, just under 95% of them seen only once. Material: CD8+ T cells from PBMCs. Receptors were obtained from a human donor with multiple sclerosis.

This clonotype appeared once. The rearrangement joins TRBV23-1 to TRBJ2-1; TRBD2 aligns across 12 bases. TRBV23-1 counts as an open reading frame of uncertain function. V lost 7 bases to trimming and J lost 4 bases; unmatched junction nucleotides: 11. There are 17 residues in the CDR3. The CDR3 loop reads CASIPGPSGRDYNEQFF. CDR3 DNA sequence: TGCGCCAGCATTCCGGGACCTAGCGGGAGGGATTACAATGAGCAGTTCTTC.

V usage is TRBV9 and J usage is TRBJ2-7; 9 bases align to TRBD1. The CDR3 has 17 residues. Germline V gene lookup returns CDR1 SGDLS and CDR2 YYNGEE. V was clipped by 0 bases and J by 0 bases; unmatched bases: 7. CDR3 in amino acids: CASSVGQGGLPSYEQYF. Here the CDR3 DNA reads TGTGCCAGCAGCGTAGGACAGGGGGGCCTCCCCTCCTACGAGCAGTACTTC.

The chain joins TRBV12-3 or TRBV12-4 to TRBJ1-5; D may be TRBD1 (6 bases). The CDR3 loop spans 13 amino acids. V dropped 5 bases and J dropped 4 bases, with 9 bases sitting between them. In DNA, the CDR3 is TGTGCCAGCAGTCTCACAGGGAATCAGCCCCAGCATTTT. Translating it yields CASSLTGNQPQHF.

The chain combines TRBV9 with TRBJ2-1, with 12 nucleotides matching TRBD2. CDR1 and CDR2 from the germline V gene are SGDLS and YYNGEE. V was pared by 4 bases and J by 6 bases, with 11 bases of the junction left unmatched. The CDR3 length is 17 residues. The CDR3 loop is CASSPSGGASGRNEQFF. CDR3 nucleotides: TGTGCCAGCAGCCCTAGCGGGGGGGCCTCTGGGCGCAATGAGCAGTTCTTC. Looking up the rest from reference TRBV9 and TRBJ2-1 gives the full variable domain: DSGVTQTPKHLITATGQRVTLRCSPRSGDLSVYWYQQSLDQGLQFLIQYYNGEERAKGNILERFSAQQFPDLHSELNLSSLELGDSALYFCASSPSGGASGRNEQFFGPGTRLTVL.

The genes are TRBV30 and TRBJ2-7; D unclear. The germline V gene encodes CDR1 GTSNPN and CDR2 SVGIG (reference sequence). The CDR3 sequence is 13 residues long. V lost 2 bases to trimming and J lost 4 bases, with 12 bases between them. CDR3 nucleotides: TGTGCCTGGAGTATCGGAACAGTTTACGAGCAGTACTTC. Translating gives CAWSIGTVYEQYF.

V gene TRBV20-1 combines with J gene TRBJ2-1, with TRBD2 matching over 7 bases. CDR3 length: 15 amino acids. Germline V gene lookup returns CDR1 DFQATT and CDR2 SNEGSKA (reference sequence). V gave up 0 bases and J gave up 4 bases; unmatched junction bases: 6. The CDR3 nucleotides read TGCAGTGCTAGAGAGGGGCTAGCGGATTACAATGAGCAGTTCTTC. This encodes CSAREGLADYNEQFF.

This chain connects TRBV6-4 to TRBJ2-1, with 12 bases that match TRBD2. Germline-derived CDR1 and CDR2 are MRHNA and SNTAGT. The CDR3 is 15 amino acids. J was trimmed by 6 bases and V by 0 bases; bases with no gene match: 0. The CDR3 loop reads CASSDSTSGSNEQFF. CDR3 nucleotides: TGTGCCAGCAGTGACTCGACTAGCGGGAGCAATGAGCAGTTCTTC.

The chain combines TRBV6-4 with TRBJ2-1; 14 nucleotides agree with TRBD2. The CDR3 covers 15 residues. After removal of 6 bases from V and 8 bases from J, the junction contained 6 bases not matched to a gene. CDR1 and CDR2 from the germline V gene are MRHNA and SNTAGT. CDR3 in DNA: TGTGCCAGCAGCTTGACTAGCGGGGGGGCAGATGAGCAGTTCTTC. As protein: CASSLTSGGADEQFF.

The chain employs TRBV28 and TRBJ2-1, with D possibly called TRBD1 or TRBD2 (6 bases each). The V end lost 2 bases, the J end lost 9 bases, and 8 bases lay between the germline ends. Germline V gene data show CDR1 as MDHEN and CDR2 as SYDVKM. The CDR3 consists of 12 residues. The CDR3 DNA reads TGTGCCAGCAGTTTAAAGGGGGGTGAGCAGTTCTTC. Its translation: CASSLKGGEQFF.

The gene calls are TRBV4-1 and TRBJ1-2, with D possibly TRBD1 on 5 matching bases. The CDR3 spans 15 residues. The V end lost 0 bases, the J end lost 4 bases, and 12 bases lay between the germline ends. The germline CDR1 and CDR2 sequences are MGHRA and YSYEKL. The CDR3 spells CASSQDPRVGYGYTF. The CDR3 nucleotides are TGCGCCAGCAGCCAAGATCCCAGGGTTGGCTATGGCTACACCTTC.

This chain's CDR3 is CASSLASGSFYEQYF. As DNA, the CDR3 is TGTGCCAGCAGTTTGGCTAGCGGGAGTTTCTACGAGCAGTACTTC. This chain connects TRBV27 to TRBJ2-7; TRBD2 matches 10 bases. Per germline, CDR1 MNHEY and CDR2 SMNVEV (reference sequence). V shed 3 bases and J 3 bases; nucleotides not matched to a gene: 5. The length of the CDR3 is 15 residues.

The V call is TRBV13, the J call TRBJ2-7; D may be TRBD2 (5 bases). CDR3 length: 14 amino acids. The germline gives CDR1 PRHDT, CDR2 FYEKMQ (reference sequence). The V and J ends lost 2 bases and 3 bases respectively, with 11 bases between them. CDR3: CASSLRLADYEQYF. DNA of the CDR3: TGTGCCAGCAGCTTAAGGCTAGCTGACTACGAGCAGTACTTC. The full variable domain, in which reference TRBV13 and TRBJ2-7 provide the parts outside the CDR3, is AAGVIQSPRHLIKEKRETATLKCYPIPRHDTVYWYQQGPGQDPQFLISFYEKMQSDKGSIPDRFSAQQFSDYHSELNMSSLELGDSALYFCASSLRLADYEQYFGPGTRLTVT.

The V and J genes are TRBV27 and TRBJ1-2; 9 bases agree with TRBD1. Germline trimming cut 10 bases from V and 8 bases from J; bases unmatched to any gene: 8. Per germline, CDR1 MNHEY and CDR2 SMNVEV (reference sequence). This CDR3 has 12 amino acids. CDR3 in amino acids: CATGQGIGGYTF. The CDR3 nucleotides read TGTGCCACCGGACAGGGGATAGGAGGCTACACCTTC.

The chain uses TRBV20-1 and TRBJ2-7; D unclear. Trimming left V 5 bases short and J 0 bases short, with 11 bases between. Germline V gene sequence: CDR1 DFQATT, CDR2 SNEGSKA (reference sequence). CDR3 length equals 13 residues. CDR3 coding DNA: TGCAGTGCTGACCCCTTTAGCTCCTACGAGCAGTACTTC. Protein sequence: CSADPFSSYEQYF.

This chain uses TRBV6-1 with TRBJ1-5; no reliable D call. The CDR3 extends over 13 amino acids. Germline values: CDR1 MNHNS, CDR2 SASEGT. Trimming removed 8 bases at V and 0 bases at J, with 8 bases between. CDR3 in amino acids: CASRSYSNQPQHF. For the CDR3, the DNA is TGTGCCAGCCGTTCTTATAGCAATCAGCCCCAGCATTTT.

This clonotype was seen once. The rearrangement uses TRBV11-2 and TRBJ2-3; 11 nucleotides match TRBD2. The CDR3 runs to 17 residues. CDR1 and CDR2 from the germline V gene are SGHAT and FQNNGV. Losses at the gene ends were 5 bases for V and 3 bases for J; bases not matched to a gene: 10. The chain's CDR3 is CASSHRGLAGGTDTQYF. The DNA for the CDR3 is TGTGCCAGCAGCCATAGAGGACTAGCGGGTGGGACAGATACGCAGTATTTT.

J is TRBJ2-1 and V is TRBV11-1; 16 bases map to TRBD2. V lost 5 bases to trimming and J lost 1 base; unmatched junction nucleotides: 14. CDR1 and CDR2 (germline): SGHAT, FQDESV (reference sequence). There are 21 residues in the CDR3. The CDR3 DNA is TGTGCCAGCAGCCCCGGGACAGCGGGACTAGCGGGGGGGACTTCCTACAATGAGCAGTTCTTC. This translates into CASSPGTAGLAGGTSYNEQFF.

This clonotype has just one count. The chain couples TRBV29-1 to TRBJ2-7, with D maybe TRBD1 (6 bases). Germline V gene lookup returns CDR1 SQVTM and CDR2 ANQGSEA. Trimming took 3 bases from V and 6 from J, leaving 21 bases between them. The CDR3 contains 15 residues. The CDR3 loop reads CSVEVAWTAGVEQYF. In nucleotides, the CDR3 is TGCAGCGTTGAGGTCGCCTGGACAGCTGGGGTCGAGCAGTACTTC.